A single sample gave rise to the 6 T cell receptor beta chains below, sequenced in a study of blood T cell repertoires in COVID-19. Using immunoSEQ multiplex PCR, the repertoire was profiled, and TCRdb retains in-frame clones only, with some absent. The table lists about 220,000 clones, around 82% of them singletons. Sequencing was carried out using peripheral blood. The receptor set was obtained from a woman of 80 years or more with acute or convalescent COVID-19.

This chain joins TRBV10-2 and TRBJ1-5; 10 bases are a match to TRBD1. In germline, CDR1 is WSHSY, CDR2 SAAADI. The CDR3 contains 16 residues. Trimming at V came to 8 bases and at J to 2 bases, leaving 9 bases not matched to a gene. This CDR3 reads CASSTRDRGRNQPQHF. Here the CDR3 DNA reads TGCGCCAGCTCCACCCGGGACAGGGGACGCAATCAGCCCCAGCATTTT.

V and J are TRBV11-2 and TRBJ1-1, with D tentatively TRBD1 (5 bases). Per the germline V gene, CDR1 is SGHAT and CDR2 is FQNNGV. Trimming shortened V by 5 bases and J by 2 bases, and 15 bases separated the two germline ends. This CDR3 contains 15 residues. The CDR3 here is CASSPLDRPNTEAFF. The CDR3 DNA reads as TGTGCCAGCAGCCCCCTAGACAGACCCAACACTGAAGCTTTCTTT. Combining the CDR3 with reference TRBV11-2 and TRBJ1-1 gives the whole variable domain EAGVAQSPRYKIIEKRQSVAFWCNPISGHATLYWYQQILGQGPKLLIQFQNNGVVDDSQLPKDRFSAERLKGVDSTLKIQPAKLEDSAVYLCASSPLDRPNTEAFFGQGTRLTVV.

V and J are TRBV11-3 and TRBJ2-7; D is undetermined. The CDR3 contains 14 residues. Trimming removed 0 bases at V and 9 bases at J, with 15 bases between. Germline CDR1 and CDR2: SGHNT and YENEEA. The chain's CDR3 is CASSLDSSPQVQYF. The CDR3 DNA follows: TGTGCCAGCAGCTTAGATTCATCCCCCCAGGTGCAGTACTTC.

In DNA, the CDR3 is TGTGCCAGCAGAGGGACAGGGGCCTTGAAAGCTTTCTTT. Translation: CASRGTGALKAFF. This rearrangement joins TRBV12-3 or TRBV12-4 to TRBJ1-1, with 10 nucleotides matching TRBD1. Trimming at V came to 6 bases and at J to 9 bases, leaving 7 bases not matched to a gene. The CDR3 extends over 13 amino acids.

The chain combines TRBV19 with TRBJ1-2, with 7 bases fitting TRBD1. Trimming at V came to 5 bases and at J to 4 bases, leaving 16 bases not matched to a gene. Germline CDR1 LNHDA, CDR2 SQIVND (reference sequence). The CDR3 has 17 amino acids. DNA for the CDR3: TGTGCCAGTAGTCTGACCGGGACAGCCGTACCAATCTATGGCTACACCTTC. Translation: CASSLTGTAVPIYGYTF.

The chain couples TRBV19 to TRBJ1-6; 8 bases fit TRBD1. Per germline, CDR1 LNHDA and CDR2 SQIVND (reference sequence). CDR3 length: 16 residues. The trim removed 4 bases at V and 0 bases at J, leaving 2 bases unmatched. CDR3 nucleotide sequence: TGTGCCAGTAGTACAGGGGGCAGCTCCTATAATTCACCCCTCCACTTT. It yields the protein CASSTGGSSYNSPLHF.